This T cell receptor beta chain was captured by sequencing in a study of ipilimumab plus nivolumab after autologous stem cell transplantation. Study details: The DLBCL cohort had primary refractory and relapsed disease, with 18-month progression-free survival of approximately 87% and 28%.

Ipilimumab, 1 mg/kg, started 14 to 28 days after autologous transplant. This table comes from immunoSEQ multiplex PCR, and its TCRdb copy is limited to in-frame clones, with some not included. The data show about 19,000 clones, around 81% seen once. This CDR3 is built from 14 residues. CDR1 is SEHNR and CDR2 is FQNEAQ in the germline V gene (reference sequence). V dropped 4 bases and J dropped 0 bases, with 7 bases sitting between them. The specimen comprised PBMCs, sampled in a trial of ipilimumab plus nivolumab as post-transplant consolidation. The chain joins TRBV7-9 to TRBJ1-5; D is uncertain. The receptor's source is a male donor with diffuse large B-cell lymphoma. CDR3 sequence: CASSSDGSNQPQHF. In DNA, the CDR3 is TGTGCCAGCAGCTCGGACGGTAGCAATCAGCCCCAGCATTTT. Variable domain in full (rest from reference TRBV7-9 and TRBJ1-5): DTGVSQNPRHKITKRGQNVTFRCDPISEHNRLYWYRQTLGQGPEFLTYFQNEAQLEKSRLLSDRFSAERPKGSFSTLEIQRTEQGDSAMYLCASSSDGSNQPQHFGDGTRLSIL.